A single sample is the source of the 4 T cell receptor beta chains below, sequenced in a study of human T cells and chemical hapten exposure. TCRdb reanalysed the RACE reads using MiXCR and keeps one entry per CDR3 protein. The table has under 200,000 distinct CDR3 sequences, 25% to 35% seen once; the top ten hold under 2.5%. Specified time point: patch test 3, about 24 weeks after DPC sensitization. Treatment indicated: therapeutic diphenylcyclopropenone sensitization with weekly scalp DPC. The material was whole blood, obtained in connection with sensitization to the hapten diphenylcyclopropenone (DPC). These receptors were taken from a woman younger than 30 with alopecia areata. Some clones in this sample may be carry-over from other donors' samples.

This clonotype has just a few counts. This sequence joins TRBV6-6 and TRBJ2-7; the D gene is possibly TRBD2 (6 bases). Germline CDR1 MNHNY, CDR2 SVGAGI (reference sequence). V was cut by 2 bases and J by 7 bases, with 12 bases left in between. The CDR3 has 13 amino acids. The CDR3 nucleotides are TGTGCCAGCAGTTACCGCGGGACCCCAGAGCAGTACTTC. Its protein product is CASSYRGTPEQYF.

This clonotype was observed a single time. The chain combines TRBV5-6 with TRBJ2-7; TRBD2 aligns across 10 bases. CDR3 size: 15 residues. The germline V gene has CDR1 SGHDT and CDR2 YYEEEE. V lost 8 bases to trimming and J lost 5 bases; unmatched junction nucleotides: 13. In nucleotides, the CDR3 is TGTGCCAGATATGCTCCGGGACTAGCGATCGACGAGCAGTACTTC. It encodes CARYAPGLAIDEQYF.

The CDR3 loop reads CASRHGGNGETQYF. The CDR3 DNA follows: TGTGCCAGCAGGCACGGGGGAAATGGGGAGACCCAGTACTTC. The chain links TRBV6-6 to TRBJ2-5; D is possibly TRBD2 (6 bases). There are 14 residues in the CDR3. Germline CDR1 and CDR2: MNHNY and SVGAGI (reference sequence). V lost 6 bases and J 5 bases, leaving 16 bases between the germline ends.

The chain joins TRBV10-3 to TRBJ2-7, with 11 bases lining up with TRBD1. The CDR3 runs 14 residues. The J segment lost 4 bases and the V segment lost 5 bases, leaving 4 bases of the junction unmatched. CDR1 is ENHRY and CDR2 is SYGVKD in the germline V gene. The CDR3 loop is CAISTGTGGYEQYF. The CDR3 bases are TGTGCCATCAGTACCGGGACAGGGGGTTACGAGCAGTACTTC.